This entry lists 19 T cell receptor beta chains sequenced from one sample in a study of cytomegalovirus exposure and HLA in healthy donors. Both 60 Vbeta primers and 13 Jbeta primers went into the PCR. Sequencing used immunoSEQ multiplex PCR; TCRdb keeps in-frame clones, though not all of them. The data hold about 170,000 clones, with about 62% observed a single time. The sequenced sample was PBMCs. The receptors here all came from a man in his forties in good health and CMV-seronegative.

DNA of the CDR3: TGTGCCAGTAGCGTCGACAGGGAAGGGACCCAGTACTTC. This translates into CASSVDREGTQYF. The J gene is TRBJ2-5, the V gene TRBV19; 7 bases are shared with TRBD1. Germline CDR1 and CDR2: LNHDA and SQIVND (reference sequence). The ends lost 6 bases at V and 7 bases at J; junction bases unmatched: 8. The CDR3 length is 13 residues. The variable domain in full, with the rest retrieved from reference TRBV19 and TRBJ2-5, is DGGITQSPKYLFRKEGQNVTLSCEQNLNHDAMYWYRQDPGQGLRLIYYSQIVNDFQKGDIAEGYSVSREKKESFPLTVTSAQKNPTAFYLCASSVDREGTQYFGPGTRLLVL.

The genes are TRBV4-1 and TRBJ2-5; no clear D. This CDR3 is 14 amino acids long. The germline gives CDR1 MGHRA, CDR2 YSYEKL. V was clipped by 0 bases and J by 3 bases, with 8 bases between them. CDR3 DNA sequence: TGCGCCAGCAGCCAAGATTCCCCAAAAGAGACCCAGTACTTC. It is translated as CASSQDSPKETQYF.

This clone has more than one count but fewer than ten. The rearrangement links TRBV27 to TRBJ1-4, with D tentatively TRBD1 (5 bases). This CDR3 region has 16 residues. Between the trimmed V and J ends, which lost 3 bases and 0 bases, there was a span of 11 bases. Germline V gene sequence: CDR1 MNHEY, CDR2 SMNVEV (reference sequence). As DNA, the CDR3 is TGTGCCAGCAGTTTTTCCACAGGCGCAACTAATGAAAAACTGTTTTTT. This encodes CASSFSTGATNEKLFF.

This rearrangement joins TRBV19 to TRBJ2-1; 9 nucleotides match TRBD2. The trim removed 2 bases at V and 4 bases at J, leaving 3 bases unmatched. Germline loops: CDR1 LNHDA, CDR2 SQIVND (reference sequence). The CDR3 is made up of 15 amino acids. For the CDR3, the DNA is TGTGCCAGTAGTATATCAGCGGGAGGTTACAATGAGCAGTTCTTC. Amino acids: CASSISAGGYNEQFF.

This clone was observed a single time. J is TRBJ2-1 and V is TRBV7-2, with 8 bases identical to TRBD2. The J segment lost 5 bases and the V segment lost 1 base, leaving 7 bases of the junction unmatched. Germline V CDR1 and CDR2: SGHTA, FQGNSA. This CDR3 is built from 16 residues. The CDR3 coding sequence is TGTGCCAGCAGCTTAGTACCGGGACTAGGGGACAATGAGCAGTTCTTC. Its translation: CASSLVPGLGDNEQFF.

CDR3 nucleotides: TGTGCTAGTGGTTTGGGACAGGGATCCTACAATGAGCAGTTCTTC. Its protein product is CASGLGQGSYNEQFF. The chain is built from TRBV12-5 and TRBJ2-1; 7 positions match TRBD1. Unmatched junction bases numbered 1, after V lost 1 base and J lost 1 base. This CDR3 has 15 amino acids. Germline CDR1 is LGHNT and CDR2 is FRNRAP.

This clone has only a few counts. The chain employs TRBV28 and TRBJ1-1; the match to TRBD1 covers 9 bases. This CDR3 region has 19 residues. V lost 9 bases, J lost 1 base, and 21 bases stayed unmatched. Germline V gene data show CDR1 as MDHEN and CDR2 as SYDVKM. Here the CDR3 DNA reads TGTGCCAGGGGGGACAGGGCCACCTCCTCCGCAAAAAAGAACACTGAAGCTTTCTTT. It encodes CARGDRATSSAKKNTEAFF.

CDR3 bases: TGTGCCAGCAGCCAACCCCAGGGAAACCAGCCCCAGCATTTT. It is translated as CASSQPQGNQPQHF. The genes are TRBV4-2 and TRBJ1-5; D is possibly TRBD1 (5 bases). CDR3 size: 14 residues. Germline-derived CDR1 and CDR2 are LGHNA and YNFKEQ. The V and J ends lost 2 bases and 7 bases respectively, with 12 bases between them.

The chain couples TRBV2 to TRBJ2-5; 12 positions match TRBD2. V gave up 6 bases and J gave up 6 bases; unmatched junction bases: 5. CDR3 length: 14 residues. From germline, CDR1 is SNHLY and CDR2 FYNNEI. CDR3 DNA: TGTGCCAGCAGAGCAACTAGCGGGGGGCAGACCCAGTACTTC. Amino acid sequence: CASRATSGGQTQYF.

The chain uses TRBV7-9 and TRBJ2-5; a possible D gene is TRBD1 (6 bases). The J call may be wrong; the DNA end is better matched by TRBJ2-7. The CDR3 runs 15 residues. CDR1 and CDR2 from the germline V gene are SEHNR and FQNEAQ (reference sequence). The CDR3 DNA reads TGTGCCAGCAGCTTAGAAGGGGGTCTCCCGTACGAGCAGTACTTC. Its protein is CASSLEGGLPYEQYF.

The chain joins TRBV28 to TRBJ2-3, with D possibly TRBD2 on 7 matching bases. There are 15 residues in the CDR3. V lost 3 bases to trimming and J lost 3 bases, with 13 bases between them. CDR1 MDHEN and CDR2 SYDVKM come from the germline V gene. CDR3 protein: CASSFGGGGTDTQYF. As DNA, the CDR3 is TGTGCCAGCAGTTTTGGAGGGGGGGGGACAGATACGCAGTATTTT. Drawing the rest from reference TRBV28 and TRBJ2-3, the complete variable domain is DVKVTQSSRYLVKRTGEKVFLECVQDMDHENMFWYRQDPGLGLRLIYFSYDVKMKEKGDIPEGYSVSREKKERFSLILESASTNQTSMYLCASSFGGGGTDTQYFGPGTRLTVL.

The rearrangement links TRBV30 to TRBJ2-3; TRBD1 matches 7 bases. This CDR3 spans 14 amino acids. The germline CDR1 and CDR2 sequences are GTSNPN and SVGIG (reference sequence). J was trimmed by 2 bases and V by 0 bases; bases with no gene match: 2. This chain's CDR3 is CAWSVTGVTDTQYF. The CDR3, as DNA: TGTGCCTGGAGTGTAACAGGGGTCACAGATACGCAGTATTTT.

The chain links TRBV4-1 to TRBJ1-6; D is possibly TRBD1 (6 bases). V lost 0 bases and J 3 bases, leaving 24 bases between the germline ends. CDR3 length: 21 amino acids. The germline V gene has CDR1 MGHRA and CDR2 YSYEKL. The CDR3 DNA reads TGCGCCAGCAGCCAAGATCTCCCCAGGCGGGGGGGGCTTTTCTATAATTCACCCCTCCACTTT. Its translation: CASSQDLPRRGGLFYNSPLHF.

This rearrangement joins TRBV5-6 to TRBJ2-5, with D possibly matching TRBD2 (6 bases). The CDR3 contains 16 residues. Germline loops: CDR1 SGHDT, CDR2 YYEEEE. Trimming shortened V by 3 bases and J by 3 bases, and 18 bases separated the two germline ends. The CDR3 nucleotides are TGTGCCAGCAGCTGGGGGGTCGGGAATATTGAAGAGACCCAGTACTTC. This codes for CASSWGVGNIEETQYF. Full variable domain (remainder filled in from reference TRBV5-6 and TRBJ2-5): DAGVTQSPTHLIKTRGQQVTLRCSPKSGHDTVSWYQQALGQGPQFIFQYYEEEERQRGNFPDRFSGHQFPNYSSELNVNALLLGDSALYLCASSWGVGNIEETQYFGPGTRLLVL.

J is TRBJ2-3 and V is TRBV5-1, with TRBD2 matching over 9 bases. The CDR3 has 16 residues. The germline CDR1 and CDR2 sequences are SGHRS and YFSETQ. V lost 3 bases to trimming and J lost 0 bases; unmatched junction nucleotides: 5. The CDR3 reads CASSSSGGPSTDTQYF. CDR3 in DNA: TGCGCCAGCAGCTCCAGCGGGGGGCCTAGCACAGATACGCAGTATTTT.

The rearrangement links TRBV7-9 to TRBJ2-2, with TRBD2 as a possible D gene (6 bases). Looked up from germline, CDR1 is SEHNR and CDR2 is FQNEAQ (reference sequence). V lost 5 bases, J lost 5 bases, and 12 bases lay in between. CDR3 length equals 14 residues. CDR3 DNA: TGTGCCAGCAGCCCATTGGGGGGAACCGGGGAGCTGTTTTTT. It translates to CASSPLGGTGELFF.

The V and J genes are TRBV5-1 and TRBJ2-3; 8 nucleotides align to TRBD1. The V segment lost 4 bases and the J segment 5 bases; nucleotides outside the gene matches: 9. The CDR3 has 15 amino acids. Germline lookup yields CDR1 SGHRS and CDR2 YFSETQ. The CDR3: CASSPAGTGVDTQYF. As DNA, the CDR3 is TGCGCCAGCAGCCCCGCCGGGACAGGAGTAGATACGCAGTATTTT. The complete variable domain, with remaining parts taken from reference TRBV5-1 and TRBJ2-3, reads KAGVTQTPRYLIKTRGQQVTLSCSPISGHRSVSWYQQTPGQGLQFLFEYFSETQRNKGNFPGRFSGRQFSNSRSEMNVSTLELGDSALYLCASSPAGTGVDTQYFGPGTRLTVL.

The rearrangement links TRBV7-8 to TRBJ1-2; TRBD1 agrees at 10 bases. The CDR3 has 15 amino acids. The V segment lost 5 bases and the J segment 4 bases; nucleotides outside the gene matches: 7. CDR1 SGHVS and CDR2 FQNEAQ come from the germline V gene. Here the CDR3 DNA reads TGTGCCAGCAGCCGAGACAGGGGGCAGGGCTATGGCTACACCTTC. Protein sequence: CASSRDRGQGYGYTF.

This clone was seen a handful of times. The chain employs TRBV11-3 and TRBJ2-1; D is possibly TRBD2 (5 bases). Germline V CDR1 and CDR2: SGHNT, YENEEA. The CDR3 has 15 amino acids. Trimming stripped 2 bases from V and 3 bases from J, with 11 bases between. Written as DNA, the CDR3 is TGTGCCAGCAGCTTATCGGAGGATATCTACAATGAGCAGTTCTTC. Its protein is CASSLSEDIYNEQFF.